The 16 T cell receptor beta chains listed next were all sequenced from one sample in a study of CD8 T cells in Susac syndrome. The authors reverse transcribed roughly 0.5 to 1 ug RNA with random hexamers. From the immunoSEQ multiplex PCR reads, TCRdb called clonotypes with MiXCR, one entry per CDR3 protein. Here the sample spans 140,000 to 150,000 distinct CDR3 sequences, roughly 95% being singletons. Sequencing input: CD4+ T cells from PBMCs. These receptors were taken from a human donor with Susac syndrome.

The chain has TRBV4-2 and TRBJ2-3; D gene uncertain. From germline, CDR1 is LGHNA and CDR2 YNFKEQ. The V end lost 1 base, the J end lost 2 bases, and 7 bases lay between the germline ends. The CDR3 consists of 14 residues. Here the CDR3 DNA reads TGTGCCAGCAGCCAAGTCGGGCACACAGATACGCAGTATTTT. Its translation: CASSQVGHTDTQYF.

CDR3 sequence: CASSLKPAGGTDTQYF. The DNA of the CDR3 is TGTGCCAGCAGCTTAAAGCCGGCGGGTGGCACAGATACGCAGTATTTT. The rearrangement uses TRBV7-3 and TRBJ2-3, with D possibly being TRBD2 (5 bases). This CDR3 spans 16 amino acids. Trimming removed 1 base from V and 1 base from J, with 12 bases in between. Germline V gene sequence: CDR1 SGHTA, CDR2 FQGTGA.

CDR3 bases: TGTGCCAGCAGTTTAAGGTTCGTCAGGGGATACACTGAAGCTTTCTTT. This sequence encodes CASSLRFVRGYTEAFF. The genes are TRBV28 and TRBJ1-1; D is perhaps TRBD1 (6 bases). The V end lost 2 bases, the J end lost 3 bases, and 16 bases lay between the germline ends. The CDR3 totals 16 residues. Germline V lookup: CDR1 MDHEN, CDR2 SYDVKM.

This clonotype was observed a single time. The rearrangement links TRBV3-1 to TRBJ2-1; 10 bases match TRBD2. Germline lookup yields CDR1 LGHDT and CDR2 YNNKEL (reference sequence). V lost 1 base, J lost 9 bases, and 9 bases stayed unmatched. The CDR3 length is 16 residues. CDR3: CASSQGASGRSGEQFF. Here the CDR3 DNA reads TGTGCCAGCAGCCAAGGGGCTAGCGGGAGAAGCGGTGAGCAGTTCTTC.

This chain links TRBV5-1 with TRBJ2-3; D tentatively fits TRBD1 or TRBD2 (5 bases each). The CDR3 consists of 13 residues. Germline V gene data show CDR1 as SGHRS and CDR2 as YFSETQ. V was pared by 5 bases and J by 4 bases, with 11 bases between. The CDR3 region has the DNA TGCGCCAGCAGACGGGACGGGGCAGATACGCAGTATTTT. It codes for CASRRDGADTQYF.

V is TRBV20-1 and J is TRBJ2-3; 11 nucleotides align to TRBD2. There are 14 residues in the CDR3. Germline V gene lookup returns CDR1 DFQATT and CDR2 SNEGSKA (reference sequence). The trim removed 0 bases at V and 9 bases at J, leaving 5 bases unmatched. CDR3 in amino acids: CSARDRTSGHTQYF. Here the CDR3 DNA reads TGCAGTGCTAGAGATCGGACTAGCGGGCACACGCAGTATTTT.

The CDR3 DNA reads TGCAGCGTTGGATTTTCGGGGGGGTTCTTGGAGCAGTACTTC. Residues: CSVGFSGGFLEQYF. V usage is TRBV29-1 and J usage is TRBJ2-7; 8 bases match TRBD2. The CDR3 has 14 amino acids. Losses at the gene ends were 4 bases for V and 7 bases for J; bases not matched to a gene: 12. The V gene's germline CDR1 is SQVTM and CDR2 ANQGSEA.

The J gene is TRBJ1-3, the V gene TRBV12-3 or TRBV12-4; D gene uncertain. There are 15 residues in the CDR3. The germline V and J ends were trimmed by 1 base and 2 bases, with 9 bases remaining between them. This CDR3 is CASSLGGLAGNTIYF. The CDR3 region has the DNA TGTGCCAGCAGTTTAGGGGGTTTGGCTGGAAACACCATATATTTT.

V is TRBV6-5 and J is TRBJ1-2, with D hard to call. The CDR3 totals 13 residues. Germline values: CDR1 MNHEY, CDR2 SVGAGI. The V and J ends lost 2 bases and 3 bases respectively, with 7 bases between them. This CDR3 reads CASSYVADYGYTF. CDR3 DNA: TGTGCCAGCAGTTACGTGGCAGACTATGGCTACACCTTC.

The genes are TRBV11-2 and TRBJ2-7; 8 bases align to TRBD2. The CDR3 is made up of 14 amino acids. CDR1 is SGHAT, CDR2 FQNNGV, per germline. V was pared by 3 bases and J by 7 bases, with 8 bases of the junction left unmatched. CDR3 nucleotide sequence: TGTGCCAGCAGCTTTGCGGGAGGACCCTCTGAGCAGTACTTC. It encodes CASSFAGGPSEQYF.

The chain couples TRBV29-1 to TRBJ2-6; 8 bases align to TRBD1. The CDR3 consists of 16 residues. With V trimmed by 4 bases and J by 0 bases, 5 bases remained unmatched. Germline V gene sequence: CDR1 SQVTM, CDR2 ANQGSEA. This CDR3 reads CSVGGQASSGANVLTF. In nucleotides, the CDR3 is TGCAGCGTTGGGGGACAGGCTTCCTCTGGGGCCAACGTCCTGACTTTC.

As regards this clonotype: An end of the junction differs from the germline gene, which may be a read error. The genes are TRBV3-1 and TRBJ2-3; TRBD2 might be the D (5 bases). The CDR3 spans 12 residues. In germline, CDR1 is LGHDT, CDR2 YNNKEL (reference sequence). Here the CDR3 DNA reads TGTGCCAGCAGTCAAGACGGGAATACGCAGTATTTT. Its protein is CASSQDGNTQYF.

V is TRBV5-1 and J is TRBJ1-1, with 9 bases lining up with TRBD1. CDR1 SGHRS and CDR2 YFSETQ come from the germline V gene. The V segment lost 3 bases and the J segment 4 bases; nucleotides outside the gene matches: 10. The CDR3 is made up of 16 amino acids. The CDR3 protein is CASSSGTGTGLTEAFF. CDR3 coding DNA: TGCGCCAGCAGCTCTGGGACCGGGACAGGGCTCACTGAAGCTTTCTTT.

V and J are TRBV9 and TRBJ2-1; 8 bases are a match to TRBD2. CDR3 length: 15 residues. Per germline, CDR1 SGDLS and CDR2 YYNGEE. After removal of 4 bases from V and 8 bases from J, the junction contained 11 bases not matched to a gene. The DNA of the CDR3 is TGTGCCAGCAGCTCGGGGGTGACTAGCGTCGATGAGCAGTTCTTC. Translating gives CASSSGVTSVDEQFF.

V and J are TRBV29-1 and TRBJ1-1; D ambiguous. Germline V lookup: CDR1 SQVTM, CDR2 ANQGSEA. The CDR3 extends over 14 amino acids. V lost 4 bases and J lost 0, with 12 bases in between. In DNA, the CDR3 is TGCAGCGTTGGCCAGGTACTTATGAACACTGAAGCTTTCTTT. Encoded protein: CSVGQVLMNTEAFF.

The chain couples TRBV6-5 to TRBJ2-5; TRBD1 is a possible D gene (5 bases). The CDR3 is 14 residues long. V was pared by 3 bases and J by 4 bases, with 12 bases between. The germline CDR1 and CDR2 sequences are MNHEY and SVGAGI. The CDR3 protein is CASSYSTARETQYF. The DNA for the CDR3 is TGTGCCAGCAGTTATTCGACAGCTCGAGAGACCCAGTACTTC.